This TCR beta chain was observed in a study of Graves' ophthalmopathy and Graves' hyperthyroidism. Findings and limits, study-wide: Most expanded clonotypes in thyroid above 0.001 frequency also showed up in blood.

RNA transcripts were the template, and TCR beta CDR3 regions were amplified from them. A first-round RT-PCR used HTBI primers, followed by a second-round multiplex PCR. TCRdb re-called the multiplex PCR reads with MiXCR, one entry per CDR3 protein. The table lists about 400,000 distinct CDR3 sequences, around 21% of them singletons, with 2.5% to 3.5% in the top ten. This clonotype was recorded many times. Antigen: not known. This CDR3 region has 12 residues. Germline V CDR1 and CDR2: LNHDA, SQIVND (reference sequence). V lost 10 bases and J lost 5; bases outside the gene matches: 7. Clinical symptoms, serum thyroxine, TRAb, thyroid ultrasound and orbital computed tomography formed the basis of diagnosis. Sampling approximately 10 ml of fresh peripheral blood provided the PBMCs.

The specimen sequenced was peripheral blood. This sequence joins TRBV19 and TRBJ1-2, with 7 nucleotides matching TRBD1. This clonotype was obtained from a woman under 30 with stable Graves' hyperthyroidism. The CDR3: CATKTGMYGYTF. The CDR3, as DNA: TGTGCCACCAAGACAGGGATGTATGGCTACACCTTC.